This TCR beta chain was captured by sequencing in a study of early T cells in non-severe SARS-CoV-2 infection. This clonotype is a singleton in its sample. TCRdb reanalysed the 5' RACE reads using MiXCR and keeps one entry per CDR3 protein. The sample has under 95,000 distinct CDR3 sequences, approximately 12% seen once. The CDR3 contains 17 residues. Trimming removed 0 bases at V and 8 bases at J, with 21 bases between. Germline V gene data show CDR1 as SGHRS and CDR2 as YFSETQ. The sequenced material came from whole blood. This clonotype originated in an adult who was a healthcare worker with PCR-confirmed SARS-CoV-2 infection or an uninfected control (not recorded which). V usage is TRBV5-1 and J usage is TRBJ2-1; D gene ambiguous. The CDR3 here is CASSLAGPPGWGDEQFF. The CDR3 region has the DNA TGCGCCAGCAGCTTGGCAGGACCTCCCGGATGGGGTGATGAGCAGTTCTTC. Supplemented by reference TRBV5-1 and TRBJ2-1, the full variable domain reads KAGVTQTPRYLIKTRGQQVTLSCSPISGHRSVSWYQQTPGQGLQFLFEYFSETQRNKGNFPGRFSGRQFSNSRSEMNVSTLELGDSALYLCASSLAGPPGWGDEQFFGPGTRLTVL.